This T cell receptor (beta chain) was profiled in a study of cytomegalovirus exposure and HLA in healthy donors. Study-wide results and caveats: Data from an earlier analysis indicated that most TCR beta V segments were productive either about 87% or about 30% of the time. Several of the most significant clusters were apparently associated with common viral pathogens in a later analysis.

On this clone itself: No antigen is known for it. Germline and junction disagree at one end, which may indicate a read error.

Germline V CDR1 and CDR2: SSHAT, FNYEAQ (reference sequence). CDR3 length equals 14 residues. The PCR employed 60 Vbeta primers together with 13 Jbeta primers. Sequencing used immunoSEQ multiplex PCR; TCRdb keeps in-frame clones, though not all of them. The specimen's table records roughly 88,000 clones. The sequencing sample was made of PBMCs. The chain carries TRBV7-7 and TRBJ2-7; weak D call: TRBD1 (6 bases). This TCR was sampled from a man aged 50 to 59 in good health and CMV-seropositive. The CDR3 nucleotides are TGTGCTAGCAGCCCTCCCGACAGGCCTTACGAGCAGTACTTC. Translating gives CASSPPDRPYEQYF.